Here is one TCR beta chain with its context. What it recognizes is unknown. The PCR employed 60 Vbeta primers together with 13 Jbeta primers. Data came from immunoSEQ multiplex PCR; TCRdb stores just in-frame clones and leaves some out. The sample carries roughly 110,000 clones, 70% to 85% recorded once. The sample is drawn from a study of cytomegalovirus exposure and HLA in healthy donors. The CDR3 runs 14 residues. Trimming shortened V by 4 bases and J by 2 bases, and 10 bases separated the two germline ends. Germline V gene sequence: CDR1 SGHAT, CDR2 FQNNGV. Study-level points and caveats: In a later analysis, an Asian-associated ancestry cluster reportedly showed fewer N-insertions than the 666-donor mean.

This rearrangement joins TRBV11-2 to TRBJ2-3, with D possibly TRBD2 on 6 matching bases. The specimen was PBMCs. This TCR came from a woman under 30 in good health and CMV-seronegative. CDR3 amino acids: CASSSGLYTDTQYF. The CDR3 region has the DNA TGTGCCAGCAGCTCGGGACTGTACACAGATACGCAGTATTTT.